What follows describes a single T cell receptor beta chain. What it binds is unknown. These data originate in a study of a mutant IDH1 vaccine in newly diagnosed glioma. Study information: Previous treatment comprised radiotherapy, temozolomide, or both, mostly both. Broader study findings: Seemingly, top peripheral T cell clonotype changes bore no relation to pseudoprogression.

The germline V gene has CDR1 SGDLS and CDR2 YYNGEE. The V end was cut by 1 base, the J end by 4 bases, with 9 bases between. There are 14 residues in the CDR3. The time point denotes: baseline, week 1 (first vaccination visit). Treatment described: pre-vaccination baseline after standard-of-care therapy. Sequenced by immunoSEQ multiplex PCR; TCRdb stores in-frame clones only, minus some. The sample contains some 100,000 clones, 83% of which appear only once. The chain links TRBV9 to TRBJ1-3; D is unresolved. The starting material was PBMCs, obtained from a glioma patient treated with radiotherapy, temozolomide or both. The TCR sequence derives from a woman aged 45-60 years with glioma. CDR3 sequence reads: CASSVSPEGNTIYF. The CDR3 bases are TGTGCCAGCAGCGTATCCCCTGAGGGAAACACCATATATTTT.